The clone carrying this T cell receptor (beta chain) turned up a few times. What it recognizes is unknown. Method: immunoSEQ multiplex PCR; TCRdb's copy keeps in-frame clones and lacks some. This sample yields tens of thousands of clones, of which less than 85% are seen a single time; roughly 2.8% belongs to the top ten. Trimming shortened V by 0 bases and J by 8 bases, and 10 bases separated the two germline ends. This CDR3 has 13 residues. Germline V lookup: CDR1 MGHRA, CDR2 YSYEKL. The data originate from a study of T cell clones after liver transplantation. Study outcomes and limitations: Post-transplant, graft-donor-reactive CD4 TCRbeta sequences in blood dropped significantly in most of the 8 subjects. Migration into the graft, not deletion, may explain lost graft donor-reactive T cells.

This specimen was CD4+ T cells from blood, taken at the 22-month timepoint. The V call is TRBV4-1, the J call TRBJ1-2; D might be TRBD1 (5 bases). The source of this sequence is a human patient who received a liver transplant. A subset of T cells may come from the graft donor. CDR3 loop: CASSQDVQGGYTF. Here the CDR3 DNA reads TGCGCCAGCAGCCAAGATGTTCAGGGAGGCTACACCTTC.